The rows below give T cell receptor beta chains drawn from one sample of a study of blood T cell repertoires in COVID-19. The method was immunoSEQ multiplex PCR; TCRdb's version includes in-frame clones alone and lacks a portion of them. The repertoire holds around 100,000 clones, with approximately 80% as singletons. Sequences were obtained from peripheral blood. Receptor source: a human donor in a cohort sampled during active or convalescent COVID-19. The CDR3 runs from the conserved cysteine through the conserved F or W. D genes are given only for firm matches. For some rows the clone size is stated as once, few or many, or as a class when expanded; others skip it.

>TRBV5-1|NA|TRBJ2-2|NA
TGCGCCAGCAGCTTGGATCTAGCGACCGGGGAGCTGTTTTTT
CASSLDLATGELFF
>TRBV19|NA|TRBJ1-1|NA
TGTGCCAGTAGTATCGGCAGGGATACTGAAGCTTTCTTT
CASSIGRDTEAFF
>TRBV19|NA|TRBJ1-2|TRBD1
TGTGCCAGTACCAGGACAGGCGCCTATGGCTACACCTTC
CASTRTGAYGYTF
>TRBV6-5|NA|TRBJ1-4|NA
TGTGCCAGCAGTTATACGCTAGGAAAACTGTTTTTT
CASSYTLGKLFF
>TRBV6-5|NA|TRBJ2-7|NA
TGTGCCAGCAGTTACTCTTACAGGGTCTACGAGCAGTACTTC
CASSYSYRVYEQYF
>TRBV7-2|NA|TRBJ2-1|TRBD2
TGTGCCAGCAGCTTAAGGGCGGCGGGGGGGCCCCACAATGAGCAGTTCTTC
CASSLRAAGGPHNEQFF
>TRBV2|NA|TRBJ2-2|TRBD1
TGTGCCAGCAGACAGGGGGCCAGCACCGGGGAGCTGTTTTTT
CASRQGASTGELFF
>TRBV5-1|NA|TRBJ2-7|NA
TGCGCCAGCAGCCGCGACACATACTACGAGCAGTACTTC
CASSRDTYYEQYF
>TRBV7-2|NA|TRBJ2-7|TRBD2
TGTGCCAGCAGCTTAGTCGTATTGGGCGGGGGTCAGCGCGAGCAGTACTTC
CASSLVVLGGGQREQYF
>TRBV2|NA|TRBJ1-2|NA
TGTGCCAGCAGTGGGGCAGACGAATACATCTATGGCTACACCTTC
CASSGADEYIYGYTF
>TRBV15|NA|TRBJ2-7|NA
TGTGCCACCAGCAGAGGTGGAGGGAATGGCTGGTACGAGCAGTACTTC
CATSRGGGNGWYEQYF
>TRBV7-2|NA|TRBJ1-2|TRBD1
TGTGCCAGCAGCTTAGAAGCAGGGGGCGCGGGATCCCACACCTTC
CASSLEAGGAGSHTF
>TRBV6-5|few|TRBJ1-2|NA
TGTGCCAGTCCCGGGGTCCGAGGAGGCTACACCTTC
CASPGVRGGYTF
>TRBV7-6|NA|TRBJ2-3|TRBD2
TGTGCCAGCAGCTCAACCGGGACTATCACAGATACGCAGTATTTT
CASSSTGTITDTQYF
>TRBV9|NA|TRBJ1-1|NA
TGTGCCAGCAGCGGGCGCCGGGACACGAACACTGAAGCTTTCTTT
CASSGRRDTNTEAFF